This entry lists 2 T cell receptor beta chains sequenced from one sample in a study of blood T cell repertoires in COVID-19. Assay: immunoSEQ multiplex PCR; the TCRdb copy retains only in-frame clones and omits some. The sample has 30,000 to 35,000 clones, more than 70% seen once. The specimen was peripheral blood. The receptors come from a woman between 40 and 55 years old with active or convalescent COVID-19.

The chain couples TRBV5-4 to TRBJ1-4; a weak D match, TRBD1 (5 bases). CDR1 and CDR2 (germline): SGHNT, YYREEE (reference sequence). Trimming took off 0 bases at V and 8 bases at J, with 11 bases between the two ends. The CDR3 loop spans 14 amino acids. The CDR3 DNA reads TGTGCCAGCAGCTTGGTAGGGGTCGGGGAAAAACTGTTTTTT. Its protein is CASSLVGVGEKLFF.

V usage is TRBV28 and J usage is TRBJ2-6; D gene uncertain. The ends were cut back, 2 bases at V and 1 base at J, with 9 bases in the middle. CDR3 size: 16 residues. Looked up from germline, CDR1 is MDHEN and CDR2 is SYDVKM. The CDR3 loop reads CASSLLGHSGANVLTF. The DNA for the CDR3 is TGTGCCAGCAGTTTACTTGGCCATTCTGGGGCCAACGTCCTGACTTTC.